This TCR beta chain is from a study of PD-1 blockade in classical Hodgkin lymphoma. Here immunoSEQ multiplex PCR was the method, and the copy in TCRdb shows in-frame clones only, minus some. The sample holds 25,000 to 30,000 clones, 70% to 90% seen once. Time point denoted: newly diagnosed, previously untreated cHL patient sample. Isolation of CD4+ T cells from thawed PBMCs was performed by magnetic negative selection. The CDR3 spans 17 residues. Per germline, CDR1 SGHRS and CDR2 YFSETQ. Trimming removed 0 bases from V and 2 bases from J, with 18 bases in between. General study findings and limits: Newly diagnosed patients reportedly trailed healthy donors in baseline TCR diversity. Prior therapy or disease activity may underlie the repertoire differences, whose causes remain undefined.

Details on this clone: The target antigen is unknown.

The chain recombines TRBV5-1 with TRBJ2-7, with a weak D call TRBD1 (6 bases). This TCR was sampled from a human donor with classical Hodgkin lymphoma. Sequenced sample: CD4+ T cells from blood. The CDR3 bases are TGCGCCAGCAGCTTGGATTGGCCCACAGGGAAAACCTACGAGCAGTACTTC. Its translation is CASSLDWPTGKTYEQYF. The whole variable domain, filled in from reference TRBV5-1 and TRBJ2-7, reads KAGVTQTPRYLIKTRGQQVTLSCSPISGHRSVSWYQQTPGQGLQFLFEYFSETQRNKGNFPGRFSGRQFSNSRSEMNVSTLELGDSALYLCASSLDWPTGKTYEQYFGPGTRLTVT.